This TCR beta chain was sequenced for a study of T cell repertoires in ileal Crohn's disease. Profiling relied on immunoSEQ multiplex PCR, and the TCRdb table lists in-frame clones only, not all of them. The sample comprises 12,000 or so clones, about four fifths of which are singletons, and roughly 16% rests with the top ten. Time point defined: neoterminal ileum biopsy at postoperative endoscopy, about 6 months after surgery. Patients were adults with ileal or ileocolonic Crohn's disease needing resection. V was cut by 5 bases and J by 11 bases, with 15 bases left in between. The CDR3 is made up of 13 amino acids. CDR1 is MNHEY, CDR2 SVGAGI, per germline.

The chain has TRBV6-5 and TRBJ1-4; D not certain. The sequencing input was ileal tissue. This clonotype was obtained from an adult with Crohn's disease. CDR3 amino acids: CASSNPPQAKLFF. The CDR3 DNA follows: TGTGCCAGCAGTAACCCCCCCCAAGCGAAACTGTTTTTT.